A single TCR beta chain is shown here with its context. The CDR3 is made up of 13 amino acids. Germline CDR1 reads ENHRY; CDR2 reads SYGVKD. After removal of 7 bases from V and 6 bases from J, the junction contained 8 bases not matched to a gene. Source study methods: Amplification of reference gene primers was used by the study to estimate nucleated cell counts. The assay was immunoSEQ multiplex PCR, and TCRdb's table has in-frame clones only and misses some. V and J calls and clone size follow that table, whereas D and trimming were derived from the DNA. The data show about 78,000 clones, about 92% seen once. The data are from a study of blood T cell repertoires in COVID-19.

The TCR comes from a woman aged 45-65 years in a cohort sampled during active COVID-19. The specimen was peripheral blood. The chain is built from TRBV10-3 and TRBJ2-7, with 8 bases that match TRBD1. In DNA, the CDR3 is TGTGCCATCAAGAAAGGACAGGGAGGCGAGCAGTACTTC. This sequence encodes CAIKKGQGGEQYF.